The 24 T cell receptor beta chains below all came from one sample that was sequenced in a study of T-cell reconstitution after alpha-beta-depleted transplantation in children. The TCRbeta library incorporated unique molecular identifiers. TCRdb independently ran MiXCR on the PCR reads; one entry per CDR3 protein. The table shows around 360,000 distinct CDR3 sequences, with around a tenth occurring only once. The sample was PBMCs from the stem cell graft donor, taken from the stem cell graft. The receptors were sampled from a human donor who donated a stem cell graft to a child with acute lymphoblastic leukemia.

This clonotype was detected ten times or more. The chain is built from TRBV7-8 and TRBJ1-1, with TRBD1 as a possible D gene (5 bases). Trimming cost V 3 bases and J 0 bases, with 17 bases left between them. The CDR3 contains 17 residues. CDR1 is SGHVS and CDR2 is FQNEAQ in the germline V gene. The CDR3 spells CASSLVQGGTMNTEAFF. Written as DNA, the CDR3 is TGTGCCAGCAGCTTGGTCCAGGGAGGAACCATGAACACTGAAGCTTTCTTT.

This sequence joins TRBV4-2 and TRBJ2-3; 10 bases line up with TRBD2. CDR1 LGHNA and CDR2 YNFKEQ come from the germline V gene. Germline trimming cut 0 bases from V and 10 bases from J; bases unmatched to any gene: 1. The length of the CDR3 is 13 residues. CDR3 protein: CASSQDLAGAQYF. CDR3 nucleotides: TGTGCCAGCAGCCAAGACCTAGCGGGAGCGCAGTATTTT.

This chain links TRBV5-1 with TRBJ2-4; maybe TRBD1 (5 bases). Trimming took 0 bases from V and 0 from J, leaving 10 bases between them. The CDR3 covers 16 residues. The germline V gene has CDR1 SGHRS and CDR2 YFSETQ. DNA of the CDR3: TGCGCCAGCAGCTTGGAGGGGATTATAGCCAAAAACATTCAGTACTTC. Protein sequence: CASSLEGIIAKNIQYF.

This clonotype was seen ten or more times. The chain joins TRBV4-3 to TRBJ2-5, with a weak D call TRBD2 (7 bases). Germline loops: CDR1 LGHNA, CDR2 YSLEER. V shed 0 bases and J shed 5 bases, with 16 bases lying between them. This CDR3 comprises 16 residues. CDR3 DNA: TGCGCCAGCAGCCAAGATCGAAGAGGGGGAGGGGAGACCCAGTACTTC. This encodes CASSQDRRGGGETQYF.

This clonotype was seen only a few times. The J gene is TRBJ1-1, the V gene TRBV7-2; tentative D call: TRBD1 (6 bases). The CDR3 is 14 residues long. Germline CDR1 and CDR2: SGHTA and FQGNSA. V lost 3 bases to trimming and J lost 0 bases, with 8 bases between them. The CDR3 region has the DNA TGTGCCAGCAGCTTCGCAGGGGTGAACACTGAAGCTTTCTTT. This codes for CASSFAGVNTEAFF. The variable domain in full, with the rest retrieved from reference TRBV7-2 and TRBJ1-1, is GAGVSQSPSNKVTEKGKDVELRCDPISGHTALYWYRQSLGQGLEFLIYFQGNSAPDKSGLPSDRFSAERTGGSVSTLTIQRTQQEDSAVYLCASSFAGVNTEAFFGQGTRLTVV.

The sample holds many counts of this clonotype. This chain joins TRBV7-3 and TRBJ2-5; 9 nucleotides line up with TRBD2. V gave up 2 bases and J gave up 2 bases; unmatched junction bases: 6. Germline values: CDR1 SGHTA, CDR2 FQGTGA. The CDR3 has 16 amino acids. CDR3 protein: CASSLLGLAGQETQYF. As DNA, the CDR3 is TGTGCCAGCAGCTTATTAGGGCTAGCGGGACAAGAGACCCAGTACTTC.

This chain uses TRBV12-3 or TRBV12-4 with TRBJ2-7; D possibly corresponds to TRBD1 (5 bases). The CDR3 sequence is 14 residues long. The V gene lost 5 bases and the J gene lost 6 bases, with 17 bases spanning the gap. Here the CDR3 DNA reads TGTGCCAGCAGTCAGGGCAGCAGGGTAAGCGAGCAGTACTTC. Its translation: CASSQGSRVSEQYF.

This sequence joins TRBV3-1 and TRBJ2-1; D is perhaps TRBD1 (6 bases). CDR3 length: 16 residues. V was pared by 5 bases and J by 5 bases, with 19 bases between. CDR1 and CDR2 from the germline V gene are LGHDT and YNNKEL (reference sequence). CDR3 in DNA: TGTGCCAGCAGCTCCGCGTGGGGGCGCAGAAACAATGAGCAGTTCTTC. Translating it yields CASSSAWGRRNNEQFF.

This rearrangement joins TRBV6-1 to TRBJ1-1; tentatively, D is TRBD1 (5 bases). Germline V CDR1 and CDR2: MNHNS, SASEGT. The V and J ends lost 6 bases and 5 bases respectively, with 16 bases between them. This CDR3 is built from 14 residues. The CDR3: CASSFTQGGTEAFF. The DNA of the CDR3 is TGTGCCAGCAGCTTTACGCAGGGAGGGACTGAAGCTTTCTTT.

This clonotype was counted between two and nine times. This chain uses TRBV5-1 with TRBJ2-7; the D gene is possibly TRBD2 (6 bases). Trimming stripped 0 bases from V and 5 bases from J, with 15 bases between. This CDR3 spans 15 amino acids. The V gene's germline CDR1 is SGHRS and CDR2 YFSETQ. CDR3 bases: TGCGCCAGCAGCTTGGAGGGTGCTAGCGTAAACGAGCAGTACTTC. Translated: CASSLEGASVNEQYF.

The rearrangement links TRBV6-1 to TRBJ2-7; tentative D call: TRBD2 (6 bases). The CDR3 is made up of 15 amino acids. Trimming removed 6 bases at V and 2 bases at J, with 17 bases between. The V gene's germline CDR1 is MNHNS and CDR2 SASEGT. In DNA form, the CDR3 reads TGTGCCAGCAGACCCCGGCAGGACTACACCTACGAGCAGTACTTC. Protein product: CASRPRQDYTYEQYF.

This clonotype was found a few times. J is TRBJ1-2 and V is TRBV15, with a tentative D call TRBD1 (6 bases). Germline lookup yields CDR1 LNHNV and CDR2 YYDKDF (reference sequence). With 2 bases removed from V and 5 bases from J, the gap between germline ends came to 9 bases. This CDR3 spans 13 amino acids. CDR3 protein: CATSRPGEYGYTF. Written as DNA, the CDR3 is TGTGCCACCAGCAGACCAGGGGAGTATGGCTACACCTTC.

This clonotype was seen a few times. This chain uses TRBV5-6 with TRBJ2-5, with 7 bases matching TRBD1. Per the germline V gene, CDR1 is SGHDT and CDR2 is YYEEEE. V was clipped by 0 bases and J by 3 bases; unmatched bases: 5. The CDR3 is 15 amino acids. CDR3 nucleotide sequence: TGTGCCAGCAGCTTGGAGAGGGGGCTTGAAGAGACCCAGTACTTC. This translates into CASSLERGLEETQYF. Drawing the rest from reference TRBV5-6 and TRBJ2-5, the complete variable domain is DAGVTQSPTHLIKTRGQQVTLRCSPKSGHDTVSWYQQALGQGPQFIFQYYEEEERQRGNFPDRFSGHQFPNYSSELNVNALLLGDSALYLCASSLERGLEETQYFGPGTRLLVL.

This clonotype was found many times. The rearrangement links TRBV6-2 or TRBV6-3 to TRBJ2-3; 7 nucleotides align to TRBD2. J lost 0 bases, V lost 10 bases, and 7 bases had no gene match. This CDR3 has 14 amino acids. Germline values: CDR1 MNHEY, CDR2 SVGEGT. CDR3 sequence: CATRGEASTDTQYF. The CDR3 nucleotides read TGTGCCACCCGGGGGGAGGCTAGCACAGATACGCAGTATTTT.

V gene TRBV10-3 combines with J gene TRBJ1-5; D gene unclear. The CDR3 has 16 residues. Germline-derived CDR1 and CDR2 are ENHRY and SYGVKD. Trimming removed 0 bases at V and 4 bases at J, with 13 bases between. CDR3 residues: CAISESGPDFNQPQHF. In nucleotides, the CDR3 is TGTGCCATCAGTGAGTCCGGGCCAGACTTTAATCAGCCCCAGCATTTT.

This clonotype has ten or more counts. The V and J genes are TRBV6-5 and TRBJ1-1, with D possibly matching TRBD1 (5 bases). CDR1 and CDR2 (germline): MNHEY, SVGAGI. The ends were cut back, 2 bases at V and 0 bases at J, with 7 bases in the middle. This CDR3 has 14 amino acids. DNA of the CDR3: TGTGCCAGCAGTTACACGGGGCTGAACACTGAAGCTTTCTTT. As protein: CASSYTGLNTEAFF.

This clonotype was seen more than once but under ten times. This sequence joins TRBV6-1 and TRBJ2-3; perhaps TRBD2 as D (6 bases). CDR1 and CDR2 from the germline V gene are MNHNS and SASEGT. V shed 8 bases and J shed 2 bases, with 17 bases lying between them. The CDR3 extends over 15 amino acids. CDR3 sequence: CASGTGLRDTDTQYF. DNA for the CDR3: TGTGCCAGCGGAACGGGACTCCGCGACACAGATACGCAGTATTTT.

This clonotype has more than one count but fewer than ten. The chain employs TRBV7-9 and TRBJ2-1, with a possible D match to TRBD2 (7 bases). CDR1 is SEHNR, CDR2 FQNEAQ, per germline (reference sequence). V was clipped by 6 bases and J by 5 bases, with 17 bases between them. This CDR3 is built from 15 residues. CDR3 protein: CASRTGGGIDNEQFF. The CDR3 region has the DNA TGTGCCAGCAGAACGGGGGGCGGGATCGACAATGAGCAGTTCTTC.

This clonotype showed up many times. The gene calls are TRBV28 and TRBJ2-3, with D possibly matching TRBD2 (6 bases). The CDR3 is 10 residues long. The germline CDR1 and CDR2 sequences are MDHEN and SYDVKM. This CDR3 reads CVAGTDTQYF. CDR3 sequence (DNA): TGTGTAGCGGGCACAGATACGCAGTATTTT.

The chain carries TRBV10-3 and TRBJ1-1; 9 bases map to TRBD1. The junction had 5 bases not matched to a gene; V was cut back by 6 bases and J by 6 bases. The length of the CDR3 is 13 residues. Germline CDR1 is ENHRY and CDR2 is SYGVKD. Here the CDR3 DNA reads TGTGCCATCAGCACGGGACAGGGAGCTGAAGCTTTCTTT. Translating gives CAISTGQGAEAFF.

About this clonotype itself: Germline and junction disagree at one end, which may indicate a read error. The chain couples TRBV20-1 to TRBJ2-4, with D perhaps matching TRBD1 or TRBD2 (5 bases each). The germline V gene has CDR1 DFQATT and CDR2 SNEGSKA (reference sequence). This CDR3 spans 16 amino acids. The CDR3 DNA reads TGCTGTGCTCCTCCCGGGACGACCGCGGCCAAAAACATTCAGTACTTC. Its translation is CCAPPGTTAAKNIQYF.

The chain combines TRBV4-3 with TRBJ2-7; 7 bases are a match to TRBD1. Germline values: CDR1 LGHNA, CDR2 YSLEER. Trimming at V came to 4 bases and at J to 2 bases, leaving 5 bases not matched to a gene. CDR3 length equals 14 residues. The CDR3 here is CASSPDRNPYEQYF. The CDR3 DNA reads TGCGCCAGCAGCCCGGACAGGAACCCCTACGAGCAGTACTTC.

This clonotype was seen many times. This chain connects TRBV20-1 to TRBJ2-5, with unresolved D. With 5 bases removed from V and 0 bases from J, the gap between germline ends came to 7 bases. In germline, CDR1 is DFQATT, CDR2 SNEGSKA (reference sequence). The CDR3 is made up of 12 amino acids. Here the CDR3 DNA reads TGCAGTGCTGGACCCAACCAAGAGACCCAGTACTTC. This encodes CSAGPNQETQYF.

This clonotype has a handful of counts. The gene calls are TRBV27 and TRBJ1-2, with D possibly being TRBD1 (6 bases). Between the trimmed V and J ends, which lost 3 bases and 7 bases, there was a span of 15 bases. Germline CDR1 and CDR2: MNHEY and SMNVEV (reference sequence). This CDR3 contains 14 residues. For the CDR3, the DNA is TGTGCCAGCAGTTTCGGGCAGGGGTTAAGTGGCTACACCTTC. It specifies CASSFGQGLSGYTF.